The entry that follows covers one T cell receptor beta chain sequence. The table lists this clonotype with many counts. Its antigen is unknown. Nothing much larger sits one base from this clone, and base qualities are not available. Library preparation used multiplex PCR. The reads were generated on an Illumina HiSeq 4000. To build TCR beta libraries, CDR3 regions were amplified by Arm-PCR using iRepertoire HTBI primers. Gel purification was performed on PCR products prior to sequencing. The paper's processing steps were these. Gene usage analysis of CDR3 amino acid clonotypes relied on the approximately 62 TRBV and 14 TRBJ segments identified across samples. COPE and FqMerger were used to merge the filtered high-quality paired reads into contigs. Contigs were aligned with BLAST to IMGT TRBV, TRBD and TRBJ reference genes, and CDR3 was defined per IMGT. Clonotypes above 0.1% frequency were classified as highly expanded clones. Repertoire diversity was measured by Shannon entropy, and V-J evenness by the Gini coefficient. Public clonotypes were defined as clonotypes shared by more than one individual. TCRdb's own reprocessing of the public reads used fastp at Q25 and MiXCR and kept productive beta chains. Merged by CDR3 protein, the rows form single entries marked with the most common genes and DNA. TCRdb assigned the V and J calls; the authors' analysis was not used. For this sample there are 500,000 to 700,000 distinct CDR3 sequences; 15% to 20% appear just once. The top ten constitute 15% to 20% of the sample.

This sample is drawn from a study of regulatory T cells in long-lasting Graves disease (dated by TCRdb to the early 2020s). Study-wide context: Antithyroid drugs had been taken for less than 3 months by newly diagnosed Graves' disease patients. The study was registered as a clinical trial and conducted in China. Patients with persistent Graves' disease were compared with patients with newly diagnosed Graves' disease using TCR sequencing and RNA sequencing of peripheral blood. A total of 33 samples underwent TCR sequencing, from about 13 patients with persistent Graves' disease and approximately 20 patients with newly diagnosed Graves' disease.

What this sample's time point label stands for: newly diagnosed GD, antithyroid drugs for less than 3 months. RNA was extracted from PBMCs in TRIzol for both TCR sequencing and RNA sequencing. The diagnosis of Graves' disease followed American Thyroid Association guidelines. Patients for the study were recruited at an endocrinology department in Xi'an, China. Each patient gave 7.5 to 10 milliliters of peripheral blood, collected in an EDTA anticoagulant tube. Ficoll Paque Plus density gradient separation was used to isolate PBMCs, and no further T cell sorting was done. RNA quality was checked with an Agilent 2100 Bioanalyzer and agarose gel, and concentration with a NanoDrop 2000. Summary of the overall study and its limitations: As a limitation, the authors acknowledged that the small sample size may reduce accuracy. Persistent disease showed preferential use of TRBV28, TRBJ1-2 and TRBJ2-5, whereas newly diagnosed disease favored TRBV20-1 and TRBJ2-1. The study examined only peripheral blood because the primary lesion, thyroid tissue, could not be accessed. Persistent Graves' disease patients showed lower TCR Shannon entropy and fewer highly expanded clones than newly diagnosed patients, suggesting clonal expansion. Sequencing and analysis were restricted to the TCR beta chain. Persistent patients shared more public clonotypes among themselves (roughly 2,700) than newly diagnosed patients did (over 900).

Per the germline V gene, MDHEN is the CDR1 and SYDVKM is the CDR2. The CDR3 holds 17 amino acids from the cysteine to the phenylalanine. CDR3 DNA is the only sequence kept; it has 51 bases, read in frame from the first base. Trimming costs V 4 bases and J 0 bases, and their ends lie 16 bases apart. The same specimen was also included in a second study, on T cells in Graves' hyperthyroidism and ophthalmopathy. The second paper states: Graves' hyperthyroidism was defined as stable when no progression to ophthalmopathy occurred over 18 months of follow-up. Hyperthyroidism patients were aged 18 to 65 years and newly diagnosed, with disease duration of less than 2 months. Any patient with an uncontrolled infection, another autoimmune disease, pregnancy or lactation was excluded. Clinical symptoms, serum thyroxine and TRAb, thyroid ultrasound, and orbital computed tomography formed the basis for the diagnoses. The first round of RT-PCR for the TCR CDR3 was performed with the HTBI primer set and the Qiagen OneStep RT-PCR kit. Blood samples also contained most of the expanded thyroid clonotypes (frequency above 0.001), which suggests that blood repertoires may reflect thyroid immune responses. Ophthalmopathy was separated from stable hyperthyroidism by a 13 V-J signature model, with around 90% sensitivity and just over 81% specificity obtained in cross-validation and 80%/75% obtained in testing. In validation, progression to ophthalmopathy was predicted by the model with 55% to 71% sensitivity and about 72% specificity, a median of roughly six months before onset. To identify TCR V-J signatures that set the groups apart, the researchers used a discovery cohort of 100 or so patients, made up of 40 to 45 with Graves' ophthalmopathy and approximately 57 with stable Graves' hyperthyroidism. Prospective prediction of ophthalmopathy was tested in an independent validation cohort of 18 to 20 hyperthyroidism patients and 17 patients who later progressed to ophthalmopathy. The roughly 99 discovery patients were divided at random into training and test sets in a 7:3 ratio. Thyroid tissue and blood T-cell repertoires from several Graves' hyperthyroidism patients were also compared in the study. After blood sampling, hyperthyroidism patients were treated with methimazole at a starting dose of 30 mg daily, and ophthalmopathy patients were treated with high-dose intravenous methylprednisolone. Libraries were constructed in a second round of multiplex PCR, after which size selection and purification were performed. Libraries were sequenced paired-end with 100 bp reads on an Illumina HiSeq2000. SOAPnuke was used to process the raw data, throwing out any read that contained adapters or uncalled bases, had a mean Phred below 15, or lacked an exact constant-primer or identifier match. COPE v1.2.5 was used to merge high-quality paired reads, and clonotypes were defined as unique nucleotide sequences. Clonotypes were aligned to IMGT TRBV, TRBD and TRBJ reference segments using MiTCR v1.1. The analysis included only V-J combinations with a frequency above 0.0001, which together covered 99% to 99.2% of the repertoires. The TCS score was defined as F50 (clonal expansion) divided by E x V (chaos), with BLOSUM62-based TCRdist calculated between CDR3 peptides within each V-J. Welch's t-statistics and random forest reduced around 550 V-J features to 10 to 15, which were used in a naive Bayes classifier (R e1071). No statistical method was used to fix the sample size in advance, and group allocation was not hidden from the investigators. According to the paper, TCR Vbeta CDR3 sequencing was carried out on 135 peripheral blood samples, which came from 40 to 45 ophthalmopathy, under 80 hyperthyroidism and roughly 17 progressor patients.

The input for sequencing was peripheral blood mononuclear cells (PBMCs), taken at new diagnosis, from a patient treated with antithyroid drugs. The sequence is built from TRBV28 and TRBJ1-3; the D gene is perhaps TRBD1, on 5 matching bases. The receptor comes from a woman aged 30 to 39 with Graves disease. Donor details come from another sample of the same person, matched by shared clones. Read as DNA, the sequence is TGTGCCAGCAGTTGGGGGGACTTTAGGCGCTCTGGAAACACCATATATTTT. This is translated as CASSWGDFRRSGNTIYF.